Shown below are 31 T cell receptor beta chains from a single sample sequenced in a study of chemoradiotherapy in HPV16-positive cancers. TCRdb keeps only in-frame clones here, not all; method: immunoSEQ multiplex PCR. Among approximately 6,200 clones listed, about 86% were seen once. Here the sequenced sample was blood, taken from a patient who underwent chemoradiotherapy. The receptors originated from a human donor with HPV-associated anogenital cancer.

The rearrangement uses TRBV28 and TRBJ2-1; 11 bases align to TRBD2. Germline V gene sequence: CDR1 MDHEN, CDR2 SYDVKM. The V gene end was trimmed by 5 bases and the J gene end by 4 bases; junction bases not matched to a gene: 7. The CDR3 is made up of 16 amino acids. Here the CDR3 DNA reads TGTGCCAGCAGTCTTTCTAGCGGGGGGAAATACAATGAGCAGTTCTTC. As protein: CASSLSSGGKYNEQFF.

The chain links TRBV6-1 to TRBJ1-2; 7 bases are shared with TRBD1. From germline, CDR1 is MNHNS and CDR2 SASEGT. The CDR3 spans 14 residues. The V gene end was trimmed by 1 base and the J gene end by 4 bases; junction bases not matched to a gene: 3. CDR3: CASSEGGTAYGYTF. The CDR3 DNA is TGTGCCAGCAGTGAAGGGGGGACAGCCTATGGCTACACCTTC.

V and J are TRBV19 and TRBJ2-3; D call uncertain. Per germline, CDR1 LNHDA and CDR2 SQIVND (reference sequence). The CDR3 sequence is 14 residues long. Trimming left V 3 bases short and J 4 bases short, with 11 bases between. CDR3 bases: TGTGCCAGTAGTATTCGCGAGACCTCAGATACGCAGTATTTT. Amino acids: CASSIRETSDTQYF.

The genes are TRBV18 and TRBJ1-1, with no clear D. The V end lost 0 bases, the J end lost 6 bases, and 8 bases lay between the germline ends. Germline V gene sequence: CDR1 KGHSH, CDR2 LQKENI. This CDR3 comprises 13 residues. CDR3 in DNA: TGTGCCAGCTCACCACCTGATTGGGCTGAAGCTTTCTTT. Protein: CASSPPDWAEAFF.

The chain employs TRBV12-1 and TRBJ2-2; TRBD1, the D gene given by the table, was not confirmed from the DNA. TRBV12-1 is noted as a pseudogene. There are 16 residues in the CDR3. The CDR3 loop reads CASSYPTGRVCGELFF. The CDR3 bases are TGTGCCAGCAGCTACCCCACCGGCAGGGTTTGCGGGGAGCTGTTTTTT.

The CDR3, as DNA: TGTGCCAGCAGCTTAGCGGGAAGGACTAGGGAAGAGACCCAGTACTTC. Residues: CASSLAGRTREETQYF. The chain has TRBV7-8 and TRBJ2-5; 7 bases match TRBD2. Per germline, CDR1 SGHVS and CDR2 FQNEAQ. Trimming took 0 bases from V and 3 from J; bases not matched to a gene: 7. The CDR3 spans 16 residues.

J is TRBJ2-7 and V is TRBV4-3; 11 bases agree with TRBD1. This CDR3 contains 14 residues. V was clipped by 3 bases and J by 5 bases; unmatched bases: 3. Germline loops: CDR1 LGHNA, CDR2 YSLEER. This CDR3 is CASSHRDRGDEQYF. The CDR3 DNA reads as TGCGCCAGCAGCCACCGGGACAGGGGGGACGAGCAGTACTTC.

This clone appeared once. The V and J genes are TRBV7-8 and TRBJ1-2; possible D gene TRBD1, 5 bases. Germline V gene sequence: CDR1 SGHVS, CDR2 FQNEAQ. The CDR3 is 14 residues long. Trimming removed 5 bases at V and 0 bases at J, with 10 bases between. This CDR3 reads CASSPRAANYGYTF. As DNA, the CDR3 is TGTGCCAGCAGCCCCAGGGCAGCTAACTATGGCTACACCTTC. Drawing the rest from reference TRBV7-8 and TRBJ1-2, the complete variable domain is GAGVSQSPRYKVAKRGQDVALRCDPISGHVSLFWYQQALGQGPEFLTYFQNEAQLDKSGLPSDRFFAERPEGSVSTLKIQRTQQEDSAVYLCASSPRAANYGYTFGSGTRLTVV.

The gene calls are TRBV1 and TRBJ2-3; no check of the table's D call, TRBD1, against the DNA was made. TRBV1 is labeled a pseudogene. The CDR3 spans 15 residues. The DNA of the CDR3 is TGCACCAGCAGCCCCCGGGACAGCCCCACAGATACGCAGTATTTT. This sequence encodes CTSSPRDSPTDTQYF.

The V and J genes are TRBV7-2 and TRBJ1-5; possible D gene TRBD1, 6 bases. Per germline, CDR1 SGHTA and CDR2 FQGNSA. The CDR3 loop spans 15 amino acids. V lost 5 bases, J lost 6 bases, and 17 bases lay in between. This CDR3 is CASSSSWGAGQPQHF. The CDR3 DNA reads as TGTGCCAGCAGCAGTTCATGGGGGGCGGGTCAGCCCCAGCATTTT.

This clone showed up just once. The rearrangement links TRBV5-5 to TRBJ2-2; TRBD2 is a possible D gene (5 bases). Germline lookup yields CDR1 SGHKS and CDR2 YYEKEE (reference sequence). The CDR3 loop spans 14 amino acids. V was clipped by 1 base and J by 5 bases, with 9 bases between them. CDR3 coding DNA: TGTGCCAGCAGCTTGTACGGGGTGACCGGGGAGCTGTTTTTT. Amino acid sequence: CASSLYGVTGELFF.

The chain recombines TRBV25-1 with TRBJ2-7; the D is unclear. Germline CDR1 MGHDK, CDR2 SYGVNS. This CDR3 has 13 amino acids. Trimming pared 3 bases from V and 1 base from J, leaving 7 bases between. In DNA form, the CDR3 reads TGTGCCAGCAGTGATGGAACGTCCTACGAGCAGTACTTC. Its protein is CASSDGTSYEQYF.

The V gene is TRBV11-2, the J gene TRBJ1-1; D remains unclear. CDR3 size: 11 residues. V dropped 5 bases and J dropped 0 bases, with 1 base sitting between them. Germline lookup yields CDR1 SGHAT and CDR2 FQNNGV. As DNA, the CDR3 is TGTGCCAGCAGCCTGAACACTGAAGCTTTCTTT. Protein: CASSLNTEAFF.

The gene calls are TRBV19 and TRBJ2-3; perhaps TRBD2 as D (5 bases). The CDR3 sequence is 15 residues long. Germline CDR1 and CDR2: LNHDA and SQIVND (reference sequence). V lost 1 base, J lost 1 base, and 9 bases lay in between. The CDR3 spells CASSIAGWGTDTQYF. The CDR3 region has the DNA TGTGCCAGTAGTATAGCGGGATGGGGCACAGATACGCAGTATTTT.

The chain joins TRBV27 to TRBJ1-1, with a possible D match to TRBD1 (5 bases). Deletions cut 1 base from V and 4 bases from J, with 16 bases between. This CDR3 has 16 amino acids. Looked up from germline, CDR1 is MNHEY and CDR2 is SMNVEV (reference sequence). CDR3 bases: TGTGCCAGCAGTTTATATGGTCGAGGGGCGGCCACTGAAGCTTTCTTT. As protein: CASSLYGRGAATEAFF.

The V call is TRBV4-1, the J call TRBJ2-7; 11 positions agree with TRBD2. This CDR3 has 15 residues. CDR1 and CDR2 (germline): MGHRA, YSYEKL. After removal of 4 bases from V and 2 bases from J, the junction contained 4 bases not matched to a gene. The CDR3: CASSLGTSGTYEQYF. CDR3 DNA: TGCGCCAGCAGCCTTGGGACTAGCGGAACCTACGAGCAGTACTTC.

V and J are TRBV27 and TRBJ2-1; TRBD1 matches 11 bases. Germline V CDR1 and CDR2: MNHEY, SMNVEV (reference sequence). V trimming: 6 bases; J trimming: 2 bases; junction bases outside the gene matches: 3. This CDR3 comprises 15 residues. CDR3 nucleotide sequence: TGTGCCAGCAGACCGGGACAGGGGGCCTACAATGAGCAGTTCTTC. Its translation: CASRPGQGAYNEQFF.

The CDR3 loop is CASSPTGPNEKLFF. CDR3 bases: TGTGCCAGCTCACCAACCGGGCCTAATGAAAAACTGTTTTTT. The chain recombines TRBV18 with TRBJ1-4; unclear D gene. Trimming removed 2 bases at V and 3 bases at J, with 7 bases between. Germline CDR1 and CDR2: KGHSH and LQKENI. This CDR3 has 14 amino acids.

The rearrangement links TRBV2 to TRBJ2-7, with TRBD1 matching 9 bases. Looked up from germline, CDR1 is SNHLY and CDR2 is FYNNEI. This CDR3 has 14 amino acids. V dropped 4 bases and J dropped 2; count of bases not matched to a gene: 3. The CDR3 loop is CASSGDRVPYEQYF. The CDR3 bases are TGTGCCAGCAGTGGGGACAGGGTCCCCTACGAGCAGTACTTC.

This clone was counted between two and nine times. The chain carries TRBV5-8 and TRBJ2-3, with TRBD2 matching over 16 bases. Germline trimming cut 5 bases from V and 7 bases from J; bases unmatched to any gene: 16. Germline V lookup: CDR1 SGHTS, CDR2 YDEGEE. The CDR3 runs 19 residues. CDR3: CASSFAGTSGGGRANTQYF. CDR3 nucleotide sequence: TGTGCCAGCAGTTTCGCCGGGACTAGCGGGGGGGGTCGTGCGAATACGCAGTATTTT. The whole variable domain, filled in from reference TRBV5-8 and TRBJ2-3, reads EAGVTQSPTHLIKTRGQQATLRCSPISGHTSVYWYQQALGLGLQFLLWYDEGEERNRGNFPPRFSGRQFPNYSSELNVNALELEDSALYLCASSFAGTSGGGRANTQYFGPGTRLTVL.

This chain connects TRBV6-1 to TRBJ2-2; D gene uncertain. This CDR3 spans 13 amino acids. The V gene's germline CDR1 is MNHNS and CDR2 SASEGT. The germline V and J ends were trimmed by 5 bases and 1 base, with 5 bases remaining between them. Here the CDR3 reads CASSWENTGELFF. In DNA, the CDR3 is TGTGCCAGCAGTTGGGAGAACACCGGGGAGCTGTTTTTT.

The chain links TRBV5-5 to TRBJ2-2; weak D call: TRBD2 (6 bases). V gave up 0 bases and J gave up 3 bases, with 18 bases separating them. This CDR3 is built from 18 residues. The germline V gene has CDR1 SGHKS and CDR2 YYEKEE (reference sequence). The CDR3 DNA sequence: TGTGCCAGCAGCTTGGGGGCCTCTTCACGCGGGGACACCGGGGAGCTGTTTTTT. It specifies CASSLGASSRGDTGELFF.

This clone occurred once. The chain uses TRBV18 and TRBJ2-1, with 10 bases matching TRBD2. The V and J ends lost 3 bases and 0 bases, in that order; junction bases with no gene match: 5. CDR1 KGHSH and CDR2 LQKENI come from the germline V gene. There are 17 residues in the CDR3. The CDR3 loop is CASSPIIAGGSYNEQFF. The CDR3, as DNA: TGTGCCAGCTCACCTATTATAGCGGGGGGCTCCTACAATGAGCAGTTCTTC.

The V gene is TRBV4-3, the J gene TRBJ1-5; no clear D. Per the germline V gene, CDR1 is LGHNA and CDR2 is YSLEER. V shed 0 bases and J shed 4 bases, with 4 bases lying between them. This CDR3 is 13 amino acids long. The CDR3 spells CASSQDGNQPQHF. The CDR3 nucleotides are TGCGCCAGCAGCCAAGACGGTAATCAGCCCCAGCATTTT.

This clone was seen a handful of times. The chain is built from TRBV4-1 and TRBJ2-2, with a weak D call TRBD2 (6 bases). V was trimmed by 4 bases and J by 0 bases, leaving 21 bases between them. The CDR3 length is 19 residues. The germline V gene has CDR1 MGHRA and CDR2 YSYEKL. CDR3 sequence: CASSPTQLAFNANTGELFF. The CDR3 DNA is TGCGCCAGCAGCCCTACCCAACTAGCTTTTAACGCGAACACCGGGGAGCTGTTTTTT.

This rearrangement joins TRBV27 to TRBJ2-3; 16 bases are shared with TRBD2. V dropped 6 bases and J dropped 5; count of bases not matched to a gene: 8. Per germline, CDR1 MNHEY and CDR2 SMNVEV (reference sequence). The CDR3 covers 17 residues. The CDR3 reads CASSPGTSGGAKDTQYF. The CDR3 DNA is TGTGCCAGCAGCCCCGGGACTAGCGGGGGGGCAAAAGATACGCAGTATTTT.

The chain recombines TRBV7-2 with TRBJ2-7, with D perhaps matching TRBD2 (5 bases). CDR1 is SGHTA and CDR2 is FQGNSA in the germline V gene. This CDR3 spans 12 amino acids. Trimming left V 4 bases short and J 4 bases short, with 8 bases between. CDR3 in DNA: TGTGCCAGCAGCTCCTCGGGATACGAGCAGTACTTC. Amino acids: CASSSSGYEQYF.

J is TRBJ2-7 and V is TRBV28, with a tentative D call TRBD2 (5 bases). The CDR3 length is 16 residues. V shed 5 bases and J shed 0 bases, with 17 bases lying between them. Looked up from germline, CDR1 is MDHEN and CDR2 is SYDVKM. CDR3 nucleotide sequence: TGTGCCAGCAGTCCGCCAGGAGGTCTGAGCTCCTACGAGCAGTACTTC. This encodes CASSPPGGLSSYEQYF.

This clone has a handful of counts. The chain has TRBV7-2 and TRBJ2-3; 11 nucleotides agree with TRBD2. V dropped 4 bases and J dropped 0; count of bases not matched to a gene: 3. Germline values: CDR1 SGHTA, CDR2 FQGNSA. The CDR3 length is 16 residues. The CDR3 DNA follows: TGTGCCAGCAGCTCACTAGCGGGAGCCAGCACAGATACGCAGTATTTT. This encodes CASSSLAGASTDTQYF.

CDR3 coding DNA: TGTGCCAGCAGCGTAAGGGGCCAAGAGACCCAGTACTTC. Protein: CASSVRGQETQYF. The chain uses TRBV9 and TRBJ2-5; D possibly corresponds to TRBD1 (5 bases). Germline V lookup: CDR1 SGDLS, CDR2 YYNGEE. The CDR3 length is 13 residues. The germline V and J ends were trimmed by 1 base and 1 base, with 5 bases remaining between them.

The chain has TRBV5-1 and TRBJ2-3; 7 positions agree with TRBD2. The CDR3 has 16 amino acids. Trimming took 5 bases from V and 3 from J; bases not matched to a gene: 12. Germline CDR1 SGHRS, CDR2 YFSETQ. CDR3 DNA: TGCGCCAGCAGGGCTAGCGGAAGTTTCCCTACAGATACGCAGTATTTT. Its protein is CASRASGSFPTDTQYF.